A selection of T cell receptor beta chains follows, all from one sample in a study of blood T cell repertoires in COVID-19. Clones were sequenced by immunoSEQ multiplex PCR, and TCRdb holds only the in-frame ones, with some missing. The table has about 130,000 clones, about 88% seen once. Sequenced sample: peripheral blood. All receptors derive from a woman aged 80 or over with acute or convalescent COVID-19. The CDR3 runs from the conserved cysteine through the conserved F or W. A D gene is named only where the DNA matches it firmly. The size of a clone is reported for some rows only, either as once, few or many, or as a class for expanded clones.

abundance	d_gene	v_gene	j_gene	CDR3nt	CDR3aa
NA	NA	TRBV5-6	TRBJ2-1	TGTGCCAGCAGCCGAAACAGTGAGCAGTTCTTC	CASSRNSEQFF
NA	NA	TRBV9	TRBJ2-5	TGTGCCAGCAGCGTAGGTGTTAGCCAAGAGACCCAGTACTTC	CASSVGVSQETQYF
NA	TRBD2	TRBV9	TRBJ2-1	TGTGCCAGCAGCCTAGCGGGGAAATACAATGAGCAGTTCTTC	CASSLAGKYNEQFF
once	TRBD2	TRBV2	TRBJ2-1	TGTGCCAGCAGAGGACTAGCGGGTTCTAATGAGCAGTTCTTC	CASRGLAGSNEQFF
NA	NA	TRBV10-3	TRBJ1-3	TGTGCCATCAGTGACGGGGGGAGGTCTGGAAACACCATATATTTT	CAISDGGRSGNTIYF
once	TRBD2	TRBV4-2	TRBJ2-4	TGTGCCAGCAGCCAAGAACGGGCGGGGGGGCCCCAAAACATTCAGTACTTC	CASSQERAGGPQNIQYF
NA	TRBD1	TRBV2	TRBJ2-2	TGTGCCAGCATGGGACAGGGGGCCACCGGGGAGCTGTTTTTT	CASMGQGATGELFF
few	NA	TRBV24-1	TRBJ1-2	TGTGCCACCAGTGATTCGCGGGGATATGGCTACACCTTC	CATSDSRGYGYTF
NA	NA	TRBV4-1	TRBJ2-1	TGCGCCAGCAGCCAAGAGGCAGACAATGAGCAGTTCTTC	CASSQEADNEQFF
NA	TRBD2	TRBV7-2	TRBJ2-4	TGTGCCAGCAGCTTAGGGCCAGCGGGAACGAACATTCAGTACTTC	CASSLGPAGTNIQYF
NA	NA	TRBV28	TRBJ1-2	TGTGCCAGCAGTTTGCAGGGCGGCTATGGCTACACCTTC	CASSLQGGYGYTF
NA	NA	TRBV5-1	TRBJ1-3	TGCGCCAGCAGCCGGAGGGGCAGGGCCTCTGGAAACACCATATATTTT	CASSRRGRASGNTIYF
NA	NA	TRBV6-2/TRBV6-3	TRBJ2-5	TGTGCCAGCAGTTACGGGGGGTCCCTTGGGCGAGAGACCCAGTACTTC	CASSYGGSLGRETQYF
NA	TRBD1	TRBV6-5	TRBJ1-5	TGTGCCAGCACGGCTCCAGGGGGGCGTAATCAGCCCCAGCATTTT	CASTAPGGRNQPQHF
NA	NA	TRBV6-5	TRBJ2-7	TGTGCCAGCAGTCTACGACAGCCCTACGAGCAGTACTTC	CASSLRQPYEQYF
NA	NA	TRBV5-1	TRBJ2-3	TGCGCCAGCAGCTCCGCGGCAGGGCGGGATACGCAGTATTTT	CASSSAAGRDTQYF